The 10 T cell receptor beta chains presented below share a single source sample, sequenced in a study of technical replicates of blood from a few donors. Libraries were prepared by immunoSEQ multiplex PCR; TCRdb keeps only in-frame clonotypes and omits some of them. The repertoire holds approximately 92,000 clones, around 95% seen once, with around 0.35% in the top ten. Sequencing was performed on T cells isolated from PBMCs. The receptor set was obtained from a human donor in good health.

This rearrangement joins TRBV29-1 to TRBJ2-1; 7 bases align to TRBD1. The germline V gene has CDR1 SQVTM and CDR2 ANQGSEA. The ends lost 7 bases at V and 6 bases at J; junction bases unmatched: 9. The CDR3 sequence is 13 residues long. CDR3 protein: CSAVAGTVNEQFF. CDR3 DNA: TGCAGCGCCGTAGCCGGGACAGTCAATGAGCAGTTCTTC.

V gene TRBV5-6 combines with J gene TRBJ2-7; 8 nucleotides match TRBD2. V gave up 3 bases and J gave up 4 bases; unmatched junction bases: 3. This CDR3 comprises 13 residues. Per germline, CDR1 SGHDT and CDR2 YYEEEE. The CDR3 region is CASSYTSGYEQYF. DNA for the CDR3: TGTGCCAGCAGCTACACTAGCGGTTACGAGCAGTACTTC.

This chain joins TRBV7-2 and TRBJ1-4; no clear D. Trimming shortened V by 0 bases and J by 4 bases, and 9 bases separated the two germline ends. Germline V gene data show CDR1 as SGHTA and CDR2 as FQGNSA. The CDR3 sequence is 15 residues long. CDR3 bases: TGTGCCAGCAGCTTAGCGACTCGGAATAATGAAAAACTGTTTTTT. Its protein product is CASSLATRNNEKLFF.

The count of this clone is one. For the CDR3, the DNA is TGTGCCAGCACCCTTGGGGGCTTGTGGGTCCACACCTTC. As protein: CASTLGGLWVHTF. The chain couples TRBV28 to TRBJ1-2; TRBD1 is a possible D gene (6 bases). Looked up from germline, CDR1 is MDHEN and CDR2 is SYDVKM. Trimming removed 7 bases from V and 12 bases from J, with 21 bases in between. The CDR3 is made up of 13 amino acids.

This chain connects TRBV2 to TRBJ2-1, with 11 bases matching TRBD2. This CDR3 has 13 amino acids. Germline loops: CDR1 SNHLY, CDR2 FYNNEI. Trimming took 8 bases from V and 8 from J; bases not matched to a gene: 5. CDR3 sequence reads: CASGLAGRDEQFF. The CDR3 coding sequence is TGTGCCAGCGGACTAGCGGGTAGGGATGAGCAGTTCTTC.

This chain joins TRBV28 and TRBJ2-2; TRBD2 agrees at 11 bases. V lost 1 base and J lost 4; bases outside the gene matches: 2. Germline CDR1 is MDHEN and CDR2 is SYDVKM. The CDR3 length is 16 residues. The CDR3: CASSLFGLAGTGELFF. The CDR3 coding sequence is TGTGCCAGCAGTTTATTTGGACTAGCGGGCACCGGGGAGCTGTTTTTT. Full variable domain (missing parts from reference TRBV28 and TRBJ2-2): DVKVTQSSRYLVKRTGEKVFLECVQDMDHENMFWYRQDPGLGLRLIYFSYDVKMKEKGDIPEGYSVSREKKERFSLILESASTNQTSMYLCASSLFGLAGTGELFFGEGSRLTVL.

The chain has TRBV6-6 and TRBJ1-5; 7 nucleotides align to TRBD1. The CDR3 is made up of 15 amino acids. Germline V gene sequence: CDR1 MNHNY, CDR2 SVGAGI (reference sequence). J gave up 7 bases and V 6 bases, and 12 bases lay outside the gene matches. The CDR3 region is CASRARLGGRQPQHF. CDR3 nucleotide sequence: TGTGCCAGCAGAGCCCGGTTAGGGGGCCGGCAGCCCCAGCATTTT.

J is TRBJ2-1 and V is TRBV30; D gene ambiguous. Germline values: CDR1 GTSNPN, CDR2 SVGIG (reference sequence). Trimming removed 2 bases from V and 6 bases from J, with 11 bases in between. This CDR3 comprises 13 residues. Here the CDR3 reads CAWSRGRVNEQFF. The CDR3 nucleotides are TGTGCCTGGAGTCGTGGTCGCGTCAATGAGCAGTTCTTC.

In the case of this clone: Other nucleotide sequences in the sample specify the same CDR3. DNA for the CDR3: TGTGCCAGCAGTGAAGGAGGGACAGGAATCTACGAGCAGTACTTC. This sequence encodes CASSEGGTGIYEQYF. The chain is built from TRBV6-1 and TRBJ2-7, with 8 bases that match TRBD1. The CDR3 extends over 15 amino acids. In germline, CDR1 is MNHNS, CDR2 SASEGT. V was pared by 1 base and J by 3 bases, with 5 bases of the junction left unmatched.

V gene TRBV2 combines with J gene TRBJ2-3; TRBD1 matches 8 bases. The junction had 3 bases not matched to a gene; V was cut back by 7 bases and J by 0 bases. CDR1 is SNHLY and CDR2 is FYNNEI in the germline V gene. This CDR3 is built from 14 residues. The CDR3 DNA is TGTGCCAGCACCAGGGACAGGAGCACAGATACGCAGTATTTT. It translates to CASTRDRSTDTQYF.